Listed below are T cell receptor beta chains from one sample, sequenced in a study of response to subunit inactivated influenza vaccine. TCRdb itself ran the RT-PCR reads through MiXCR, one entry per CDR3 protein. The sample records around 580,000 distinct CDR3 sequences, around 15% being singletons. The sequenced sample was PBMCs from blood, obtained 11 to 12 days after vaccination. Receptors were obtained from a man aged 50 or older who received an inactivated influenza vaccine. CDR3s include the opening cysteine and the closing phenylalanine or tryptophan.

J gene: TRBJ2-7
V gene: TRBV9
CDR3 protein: CASSPDRIHEQYF

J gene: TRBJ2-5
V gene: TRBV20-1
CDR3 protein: CSASRTGQTQYF

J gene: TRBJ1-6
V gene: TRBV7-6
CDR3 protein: CASSPYGRGRRASPLHF

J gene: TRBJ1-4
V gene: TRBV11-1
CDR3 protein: CASSAAWDSGSEKLFF

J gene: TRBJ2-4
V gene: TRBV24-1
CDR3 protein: CATSDEGLIQYF

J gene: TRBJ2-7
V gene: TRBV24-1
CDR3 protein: CATSDFREQYF

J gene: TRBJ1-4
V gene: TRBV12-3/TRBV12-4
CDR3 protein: CASRRGQGQTVFF

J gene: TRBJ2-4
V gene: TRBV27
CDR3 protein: CASSFSGTGGLGAKNIQYF

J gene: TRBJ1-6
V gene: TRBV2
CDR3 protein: CASSETPGQGGSPLHF

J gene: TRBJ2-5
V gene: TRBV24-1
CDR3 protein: CATSASGTFQETQYF

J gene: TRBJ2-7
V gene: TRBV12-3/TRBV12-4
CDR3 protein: CASSFPGGAYEQYF